A single TCR beta chain is shown here with its context. After removal of 4 bases from V and 2 bases from J, the junction contained 7 bases not matched to a gene. The CDR3 has 15 residues. Per germline, CDR1 SGHKS and CDR2 YYEKEE (reference sequence). This record belongs to a study of shared clonotypes between healthy human individuals. Methods used by the authors: ImmunoSEQ yielded junction-only sequences lacking quality scores, so filtering differed. Some clones are missing from TCRdb's copy, which holds only in-frame ones; the method was immunoSEQ multiplex PCR. V, J and clone size are those of that table, while D and trimming were read from the DNA. Among approximately 530,000 clones listed, around 96% were seen once.

The sample taken for sequencing was naive CD4+ T cells sorted from blood. Subset in this sample: CD45RA+ positively selected. The gene calls are TRBV5-5 and TRBJ2-7; 9 bases match TRBD1. The TCR originated in a woman in her thirties in good health. CDR3 in amino acids: CASSRQGDKTYEQYF. The DNA for the CDR3 is TGTGCCAGCAGCCGACAGGGGGACAAAACCTACGAGCAGTACTTC.